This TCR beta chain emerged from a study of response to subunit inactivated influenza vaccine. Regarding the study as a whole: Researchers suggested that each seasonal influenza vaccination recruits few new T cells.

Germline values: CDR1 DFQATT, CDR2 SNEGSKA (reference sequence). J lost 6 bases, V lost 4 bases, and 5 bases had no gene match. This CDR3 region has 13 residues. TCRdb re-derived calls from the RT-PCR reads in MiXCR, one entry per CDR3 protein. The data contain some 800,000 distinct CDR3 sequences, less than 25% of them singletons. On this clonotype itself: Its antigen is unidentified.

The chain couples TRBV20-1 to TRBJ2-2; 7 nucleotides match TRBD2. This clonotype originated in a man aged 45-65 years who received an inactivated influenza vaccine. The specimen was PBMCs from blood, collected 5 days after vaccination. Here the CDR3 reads CSAISGTPGELFF. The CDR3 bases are TGCAGTGCTATCAGCGGGACCCCCGGGGAGCTGTTTTTT.